These T cell receptor beta chains were read from a single sample in a study of memory B cells and T cells in multiple sclerosis. Produced via immunoSEQ multiplex PCR; TCRdb's table is partial and in-frame only. Altogether tens of thousands of clones are present, about 82% being singletons, with the ten largest covering 2% to 3%. No antigen is known for these receptors. The specimen was PBMCs from blood kept in culture. Receptors originate from a human donor with multiple sclerosis. The CDR3 runs from the conserved cysteine through the conserved F or W. D genes are given only for firm matches.

TRBV7-6 . CASSLIQGNTGELFF
TRBV13 . CASSPRTEAYEQYF
TRBV29-1 TRBD2 CSVVVAGDTGELFF
TRBV18 . CASSPQQTLEAFF
TRBV7-3 . CASSDRAASYNEQFF
TRBV5-1 TRBD1 CASSAGTELILSSYEQYF
TRBV5-4 . CASSSEGYDEQYF
TRBV2 TRBD1 CASSLGQGAVQPQHF
TRBV6-1 TRBD1 CASMDRGGDTEAFF
TRBV10-3 . CAISEQSSYNEQFF
TRBV6-6 TRBD1 CASSYGDRGASGKLFF
TRBV19 . CASSPSGYGYTF
TRBV27 . CASSLGGTIVNTEAFF
TRBV28 TRBD1 CATRPTGDYGYTF
TRBV7-6 TRBD1 CASSRDRDPRDEQYF
TRBV19 . CASSTHNSPLHF
TRBV29-1 TRBD1 CSGGQLGTEAFF
TRBV4-2 . CASSQERADTQYF
TRBV27 TRBD2 CASSHSGGAEETQYF
TRBV6-5 . CASSTARDNSPLHF
TRBV7-2 TRBD2 CASSSGLAGGPLYEQYF
TRBV5-1 . CASTLYSGETSNYGYTF
TRBV11-1 . CASSPPPGIQPQHF
TRBV7-7 . CASSLGPTPRTDTQYF
TRBV9 . CASSVGRDTQYF
TRBV7-2 . CASSSDGGGTQYF
TRBV4-1 . CASSPRGAAEPYEQYF